This paragraph covers one T cell receptor beta chain sequence. What it binds is unknown. Researchers divided each subset's genomic DNA evenly across several immunoSEQ plates. Produced via immunoSEQ multiplex PCR; TCRdb's table is partial and in-frame only. The data show more than 2,000,000 clones, with around nine tenths seen just once and about 0.13% held by the top ten. The sample originates from a study of shared clonotypes between healthy human individuals. The CDR3 has 14 amino acids. V was clipped by 1 base and J by 1 base, with 7 bases between them. Germline V gene data show CDR1 as KGHSH and CDR2 as LQKENI. Findings and limits, study-wide: Some naive CD4 clonotypes, roughly 5%, turned up in common across several donors.

Sequencing was performed on naive CD4+ T cells sorted from blood. The subset here: CD45RA+ positively selected. This TCR derives from a man younger than 35 in good health. V and J are TRBV18 and TRBJ1-1; no firm D call. The CDR3 reads CASSPLATNTEAFF. In DNA, the CDR3 is TGTGCCAGCTCACCACTAGCAACGAACACTGAAGCTTTCTTT.